The clone carrying this T cell receptor (beta chain) was seen ten or more times. What it binds is not known. Per germline, CDR1 SGDLS and CDR2 YYNGEE. The CDR3 has 15 amino acids. Losses at the gene ends were 3 bases for V and 3 bases for J; bases not matched to a gene: 5. The data were taken from a study of T cells in Graves' hyperthyroidism and ophthalmopathy. The study, taken as a whole, reports: Ophthalmopathy and stable hyperthyroidism were told apart by a 13 V-J model. Most clonotypes expanded in thyroid above 0.001 were likewise present in blood.

Amplified TCR beta CDR3 regions came from RNA transcripts. Carried out on the TCR CDR3, a first-round RT-PCR used the HTBI primer set. TCRdb independently ran MiXCR on the multiplex PCR reads; one entry per CDR3 protein. This sample has 350,000 or so distinct CDR3 sequences, with over 15% found just once. A Clinical Activity Score of at least 3, a NOSPECS grade of at least 4 and a duration under 3 months were recorded in the ophthalmopathy patients. Diagnostic assessment was based on clinical symptoms, serum thyroxine and TRAb, thyroid ultrasound and orbital computed tomography. The chain recombines TRBV9 with TRBJ2-2; 7 nucleotides align to TRBD2. The sequencing input was blood. This TCR came from a middle-aged woman with Graves' ophthalmopathy. This CDR3 is CASSAAGAYTGELFF. The CDR3 DNA sequence: TGTGCCAGCAGCGCGGCGGGAGCCTACACCGGGGAGCTGTTTTTT.